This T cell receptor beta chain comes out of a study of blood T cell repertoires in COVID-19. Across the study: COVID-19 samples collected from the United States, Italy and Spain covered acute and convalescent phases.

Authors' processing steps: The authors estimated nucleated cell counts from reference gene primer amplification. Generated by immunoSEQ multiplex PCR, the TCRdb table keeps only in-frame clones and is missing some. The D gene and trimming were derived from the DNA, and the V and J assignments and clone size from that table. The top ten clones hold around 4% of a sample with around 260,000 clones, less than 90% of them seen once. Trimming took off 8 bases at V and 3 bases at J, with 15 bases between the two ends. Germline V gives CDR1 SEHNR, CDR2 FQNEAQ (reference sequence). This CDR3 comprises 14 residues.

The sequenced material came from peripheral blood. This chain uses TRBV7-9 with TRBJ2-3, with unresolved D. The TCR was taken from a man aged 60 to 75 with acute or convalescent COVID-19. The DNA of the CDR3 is TGTGCCAGCGAGGCGGCTAGTATGACAGATACGCAGTATTTT. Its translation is CASEAASMTDTQYF. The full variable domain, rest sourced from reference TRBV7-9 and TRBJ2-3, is DTGVSQNPRHKITKRGQNVTFRCDPISEHNRLYWYRQTLGQGPEFLTYFQNEAQLEKSRLLSDRFSAERPKGSFSTLEIQRTEQGDSAMYLCASEAASMTDTQYFGPGTRLTVL.